This T cell receptor (beta chain) was profiled in a study of blood T cell repertoires in COVID-19. Whole-study context: Researchers got acute and convalescent COVID-19 samples from the United States, Italy and Spain. In each case, the material was cDNA or gDNA derived from T cells, B-cell-depleted T cells, or PBMCs.

Per the original data handling: Reference gene primer amplification gave estimated nucleated cell counts. The repertoire was sequenced with immunoSEQ multiplex PCR; TCRdb's copy has only in-frame clones and lacks some. V, J and clone size reflect that table, while D and trimming were determined from the DNA. The sample holds fewer than 200,000 clones, roughly 85% seen once. CDR1 is LNHDA, CDR2 SQIVND, per germline (reference sequence). The CDR3 is made up of 15 amino acids. J lost 2 bases, V lost 5 bases, and 6 bases had no gene match. This chain links TRBV19 with TRBJ2-3, with TRBD2 matching 8 bases. This TCR came from a woman aged 65 to 85 with acute or convalescent COVID-19. The sample was peripheral blood. The CDR3: CASSLSGGDTDTQYF. The CDR3 DNA reads as TGTGCCAGTAGTTTATCCGGGGGGGACACAGATACGCAGTATTTT. Full variable domain (rest looked up from reference TRBV19 and TRBJ2-3): DGGITQSPKYLFRKEGQNVTLSCEQNLNHDAMYWYRQDPGQGLRLIYYSQIVNDFQKGDIAEGYSVSREKKESFPLTVTSAQKNPTAFYLCASSLSGGDTDTQYFGPGTRLTVL.